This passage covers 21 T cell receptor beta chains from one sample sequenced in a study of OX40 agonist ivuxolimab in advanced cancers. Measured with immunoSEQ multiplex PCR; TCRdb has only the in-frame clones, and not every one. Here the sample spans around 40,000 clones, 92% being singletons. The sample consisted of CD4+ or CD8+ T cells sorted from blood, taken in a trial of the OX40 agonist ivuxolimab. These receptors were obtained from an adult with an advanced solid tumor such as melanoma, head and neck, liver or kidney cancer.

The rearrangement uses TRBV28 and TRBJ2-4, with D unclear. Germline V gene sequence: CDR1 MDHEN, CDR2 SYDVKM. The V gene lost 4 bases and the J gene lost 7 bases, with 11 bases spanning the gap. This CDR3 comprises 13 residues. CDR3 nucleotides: TGTGCCAGCAGTTCCACGGGCCTCAACATTCAGTACTTC. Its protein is CASSSTGLNIQYF.

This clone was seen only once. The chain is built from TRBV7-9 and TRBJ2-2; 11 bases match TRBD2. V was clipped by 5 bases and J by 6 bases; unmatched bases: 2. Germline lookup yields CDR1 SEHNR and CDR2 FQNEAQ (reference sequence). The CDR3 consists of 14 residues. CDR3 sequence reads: CASSLTSGAGELFF. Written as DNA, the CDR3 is TGTGCCAGCAGCCTGACTAGCGGGGCCGGGGAGCTGTTTTTT.

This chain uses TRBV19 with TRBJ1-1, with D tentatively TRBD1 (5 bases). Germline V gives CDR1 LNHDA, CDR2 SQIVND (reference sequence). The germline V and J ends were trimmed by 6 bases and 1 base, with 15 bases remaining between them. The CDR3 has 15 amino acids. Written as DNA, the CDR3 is TGTGCCAGTAGAGGGGCCAGGACGGGGAACACTGAAGCTTTCTTT. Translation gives CASRGARTGNTEAFF.

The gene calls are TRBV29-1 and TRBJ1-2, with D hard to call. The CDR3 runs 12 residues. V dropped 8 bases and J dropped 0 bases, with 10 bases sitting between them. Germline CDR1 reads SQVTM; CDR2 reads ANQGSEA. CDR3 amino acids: CSHLPPNYGYTF. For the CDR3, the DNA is TGCAGCCATCTTCCACCTAACTATGGCTACACCTTC.

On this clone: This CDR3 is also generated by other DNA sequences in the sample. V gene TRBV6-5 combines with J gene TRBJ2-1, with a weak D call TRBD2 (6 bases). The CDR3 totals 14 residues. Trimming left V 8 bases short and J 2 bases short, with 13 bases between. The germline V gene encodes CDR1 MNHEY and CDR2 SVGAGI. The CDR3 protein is CASGGTGPYNEQFF. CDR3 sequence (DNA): TGTGCCAGCGGCGGGACGGGCCCCTACAATGAGCAGTTCTTC.

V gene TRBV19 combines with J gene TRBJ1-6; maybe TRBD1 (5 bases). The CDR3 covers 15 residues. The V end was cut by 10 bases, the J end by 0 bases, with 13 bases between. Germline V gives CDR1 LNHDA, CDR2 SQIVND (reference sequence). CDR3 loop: CATRWGGSYNSPLHF. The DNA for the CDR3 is TGTGCCACCCGTTGGGGGGGCTCCTATAATTCACCCCTCCACTTT.

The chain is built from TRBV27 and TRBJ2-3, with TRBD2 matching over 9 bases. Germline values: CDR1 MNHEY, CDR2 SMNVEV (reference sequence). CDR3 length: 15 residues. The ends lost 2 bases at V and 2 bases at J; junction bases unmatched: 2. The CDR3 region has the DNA TGTGCCAGCAGTTTAAGACTAGCGGACACAGATACGCAGTATTTT. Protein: CASSLRLADTDTQYF.

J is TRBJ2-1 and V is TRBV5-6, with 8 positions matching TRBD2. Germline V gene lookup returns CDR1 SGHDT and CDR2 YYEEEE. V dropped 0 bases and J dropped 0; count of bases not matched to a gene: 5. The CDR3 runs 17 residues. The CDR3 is CASSLVSAGGSYNEQFF. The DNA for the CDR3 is TGTGCCAGCAGCTTGGTGTCCGCGGGGGGCTCCTACAATGAGCAGTTCTTC.

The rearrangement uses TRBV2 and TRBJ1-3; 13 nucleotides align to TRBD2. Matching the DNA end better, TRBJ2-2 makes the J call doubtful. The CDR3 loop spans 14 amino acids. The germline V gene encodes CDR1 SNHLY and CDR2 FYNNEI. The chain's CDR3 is CASLGLAGTGELFF. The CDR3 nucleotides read TGTGCCAGCTTGGGACTAGCGGGGACCGGGGAGCTGTTTTTT.

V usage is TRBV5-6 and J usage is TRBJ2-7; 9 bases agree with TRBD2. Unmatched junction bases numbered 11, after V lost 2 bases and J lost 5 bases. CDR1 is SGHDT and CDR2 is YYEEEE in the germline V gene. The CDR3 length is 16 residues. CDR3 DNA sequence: TGTGCCAGCAGCTTTGGGGGACTAGCTCTTCACCACGAGCAGTACTTC. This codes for CASSFGGLALHHEQYF. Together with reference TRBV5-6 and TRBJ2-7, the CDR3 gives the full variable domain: DAGVTQSPTHLIKTRGQQVTLRCSPKSGHDTVSWYQQALGQGPQFIFQYYEEEERQRGNFPDRFSGHQFPNYSSELNVNALLLGDSALYLCASSFGGLALHHEQYFGPGTRLTVT.

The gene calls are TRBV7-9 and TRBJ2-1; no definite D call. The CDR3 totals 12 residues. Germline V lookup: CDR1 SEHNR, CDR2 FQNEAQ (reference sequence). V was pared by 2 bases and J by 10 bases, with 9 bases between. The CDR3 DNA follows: TGTGCCAGCAGCTTATCAAACTGGGAGCAGTTCTTC. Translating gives CASSLSNWEQFF.

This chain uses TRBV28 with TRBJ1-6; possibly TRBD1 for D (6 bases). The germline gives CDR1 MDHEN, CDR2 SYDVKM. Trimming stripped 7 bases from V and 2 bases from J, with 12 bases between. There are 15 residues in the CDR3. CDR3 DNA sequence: TGTGCCAGCACCCCGGACAGAACCTATAATTCACCCCTCCACTTT. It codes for CASTPDRTYNSPLHF.

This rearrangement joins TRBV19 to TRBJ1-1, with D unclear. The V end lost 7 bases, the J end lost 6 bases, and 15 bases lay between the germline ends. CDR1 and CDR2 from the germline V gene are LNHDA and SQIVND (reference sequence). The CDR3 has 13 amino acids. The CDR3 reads CASKGPRRAEAFF. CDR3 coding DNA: TGTGCCAGTAAGGGTCCCCGGAGGGCTGAAGCTTTCTTT.

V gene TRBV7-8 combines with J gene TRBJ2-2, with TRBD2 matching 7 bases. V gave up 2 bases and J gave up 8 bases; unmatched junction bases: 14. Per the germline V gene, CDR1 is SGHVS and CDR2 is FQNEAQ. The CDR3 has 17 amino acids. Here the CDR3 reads CASSLSQTGAGVGELFF. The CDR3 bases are TGTGCCAGCAGCTTATCCCAAACGGGCGCGGGAGTAGGGGAGCTGTTTTTT.

The CDR3 bases are TGTGCCAGCAGCCAAGAAGAAGTCGGCCAAGAGACCCAGTACTTC. Translation gives CASSQEEVGQETQYF. The chain links TRBV4-2 to TRBJ2-5; D remains ambiguous. Trimming took 0 bases from V and 1 from J, leaving 9 bases between them. The CDR3 covers 15 residues. CDR1 and CDR2 (germline): LGHNA, YNFKEQ.

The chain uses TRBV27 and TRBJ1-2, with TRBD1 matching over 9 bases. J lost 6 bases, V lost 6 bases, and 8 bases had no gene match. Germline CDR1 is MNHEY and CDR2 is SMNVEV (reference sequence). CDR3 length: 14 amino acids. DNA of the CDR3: TGTGCCAGCAGATTAACAGGGACAGGGAATGGCTACACCTTC. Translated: CASRLTGTGNGYTF.

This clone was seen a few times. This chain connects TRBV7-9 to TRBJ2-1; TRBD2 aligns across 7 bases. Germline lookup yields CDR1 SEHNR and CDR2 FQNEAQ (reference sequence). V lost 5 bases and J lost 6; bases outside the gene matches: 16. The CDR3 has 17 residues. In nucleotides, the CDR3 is TGTGCCAGCAGCCTAGAGCGGGGCCTAAGCCCCGGCAATGAGCAGTTCTTC. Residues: CASSLERGLSPGNEQFF.

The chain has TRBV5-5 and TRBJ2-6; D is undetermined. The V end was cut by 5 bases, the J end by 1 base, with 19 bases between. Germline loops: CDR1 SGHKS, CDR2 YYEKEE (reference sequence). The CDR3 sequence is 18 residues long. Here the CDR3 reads CASSLRQGKISGANVLTF. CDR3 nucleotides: TGTGCCAGCAGTCTCAGACAAGGGAAAATTTCTGGGGCCAACGTCCTGACTTTC.

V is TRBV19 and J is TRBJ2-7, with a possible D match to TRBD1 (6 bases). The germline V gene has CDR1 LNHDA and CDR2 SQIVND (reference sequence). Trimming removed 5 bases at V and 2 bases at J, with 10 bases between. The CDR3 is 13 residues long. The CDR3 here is CASSEGGTYEQYV. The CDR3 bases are TGTGCCAGTAGTGAAGGGGGAACCTACGAGCAGTACGTC.

The CDR3 is CASSPTPGQGYYGYTF. DNA of the CDR3: TGCGCCAGCAGCCCTACTCCGGGACAGGGGTATTATGGCTACACCTTC. V is TRBV5-1 and J is TRBJ1-2; 10 bases map to TRBD1. Germline V gene sequence: CDR1 SGHRS, CDR2 YFSETQ. With 4 bases clipped from V and 5 bases from J, the junction kept 11 bases outside the gene matches. The CDR3 consists of 16 residues.

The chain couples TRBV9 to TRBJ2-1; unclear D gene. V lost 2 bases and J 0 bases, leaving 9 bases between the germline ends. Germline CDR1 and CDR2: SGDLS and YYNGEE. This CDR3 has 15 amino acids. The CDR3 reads CASSVGRSSYNEQFF. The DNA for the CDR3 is TGTGCCAGCAGCGTGGGTCGAAGCTCCTACAATGAGCAGTTCTTC.